Listed below are T cell receptor beta chains from one sample, sequenced in a study of T-cell reconstitution after alpha-beta-depleted transplantation in children. TCRdb called the PCR reads again in MiXCR, with one record for every CDR3 protein. The sample lists 77,000 or so distinct CDR3 sequences, approximately 18% occurring once. Sequenced material: PBMCs, mostly from graft donor cells, taken 360 days after TCRalphabeta/CD19-depleted stem cell transplant. Receptors were obtained from a male patient aged 2-9 years who had a stem cell transplant for acute lymphoblastic leukemia, so the T cells may come from the graft donor. Each CDR3 is given with its conserved first and last residue. Rows may omit the clone size; those that give it use once, few, many or a size class.

few	TRBV4-2	TRBJ2-7	CASSQPTHSGFGYEQYF
once	TRBV4-1	TRBJ2-7	CASSQVVRGLSYEQYF
few	TRBV9	TRBJ2-1	CASSHGTPRTYNEQFF
few	TRBV5-1	TRBJ2-4	CASSLVSTGSGSAAVKNIQYF
.	TRBV24-1	TRBJ2-1	CATSDSTGSSSYNGQFF
few	TRBV2	TRBJ2-5	CASSDRGTRGETQYF
many	TRBV12-3/TRBV12-4	TRBJ1-5	CASSQISGGTQPQHF
.	TRBV5-1	TRBJ2-5	CASSRGTSGYKETQYF
.	TRBV6-1	TRBJ2-1	CASKGGYTYNEQFF
few	TRBV4-1	TRBJ1-1	CASSQVGLAGLNTEAFF
many	TRBV5-6	TRBJ2-6	CASSFLPGANVLTF
many	TRBV20-1	TRBJ2-5	CSAWDGRTQYF
many	TRBV2	TRBJ2-1	CASSDLAGGGNEQFF
.	TRBV5-1	TRBJ2-7	CASSLRLDRGYEQYF
.	TRBV10-3	TRBJ2-4	CAISDPLRLAGGPLAKNIQYF
many	TRBV6-5	TRBJ1-5	CASSYSGQPNQPQHF
few	TRBV2	TRBJ2-5	CASSHSRDRTQYF
few	TRBV18	TRBJ2-1	CASSPLFGLAGGGMNEQFF
.	TRBV12-3/TRBV12-4	TRBJ2-4	CASSFSTTNIQYF
many	TRBV6-1	TRBJ2-7	CASSVDRGRRGQYF
.	TRBV12-3/TRBV12-4	TRBJ2-1	CASSLVGVGTYNEQFF
few	TRBV7-2	TRBJ2-7	CASSYPGARGYEQYF
.	TRBV21-1	TRBJ2-7	CASSPEGQIGDYEQYF
few	TRBV3-1	TRBJ2-1	CASSQDLTGGSDEQFF
few	TRBV4-1	TRBJ2-5	CASSQPVQGDQETQYF
many	TRBV5-1	TRBJ2-7	CASSLHRQGSSEQYF
.	TRBV28	TRBJ2-2	CASSSPLPTNTGELFF
few	TRBV5-5	TRBJ1-2	CASSLFRGYTF
.	TRBV27	TRBJ1-2	CASSLGQGGGYTF
.	TRBV6-2/TRBV6-3	TRBJ1-6	CASSYGQGASPLHF
many	TRBV20-1	TRBJ1-6	CSARTGVWSPLHF
few	TRBV20-1	TRBJ2-7	CSARDWPSGSISYEQYF
many	TRBV3-1	TRBJ2-1	CASSQEPSGSGEQFF
.	TRBV7-9	TRBJ1-1	CASSLALGQASNTEAFF
.	TRBV12-3/TRBV12-4	TRBJ2-1	CASSPSLTSGSSLFF
.	TRBV20-1	TRBJ2-2	CSAREMGNTGELFF
few	TRBV20-1	TRBJ2-1	CSAQSLVFNEQFF
.	TRBV6-5	TRBJ1-2	CASSYGSAANGYTF
.	TRBV11-1	TRBJ2-1	CASSLATSGRPPYNEQFF
few	TRBV5-1	TRBJ2-7	CASSLVAAREYEQYF
many	TRBV19	TRBJ2-1	CASNEGGILYEQFF
many	TRBV7-9	TRBJ2-3	CASLGREDTQYF
.	TRBV6-5	TRBJ1-2	CASSFSGYGYTF
few	TRBV12-3/TRBV12-4	TRBJ1-2	CASSPFGAMGYTF
few	TRBV6-5	TRBJ2-5	CASSYSAGGGETQYF
few	TRBV7-9	TRBJ2-7	CASSSRHWVYEQYF
.	TRBV4-1	TRBJ2-1	CASSHGSLGRSSYNEQFF
few	TRBV24-1	TRBJ2-2	CATSGGSLGELFF
.	TRBV4-1	TRBJ1-4	CASSRHPQGLGEKLFF
.	TRBV4-1	TRBJ2-7	CASSQESRDEQYF
few	TRBV29-1	TRBJ2-1	CSVDGTGNEQFF
few	TRBV5-1	TRBJ2-5	CASSLDGTGRLETQYF
few	TRBV5-1	TRBJ2-1	CASSLDRVVNEQFF